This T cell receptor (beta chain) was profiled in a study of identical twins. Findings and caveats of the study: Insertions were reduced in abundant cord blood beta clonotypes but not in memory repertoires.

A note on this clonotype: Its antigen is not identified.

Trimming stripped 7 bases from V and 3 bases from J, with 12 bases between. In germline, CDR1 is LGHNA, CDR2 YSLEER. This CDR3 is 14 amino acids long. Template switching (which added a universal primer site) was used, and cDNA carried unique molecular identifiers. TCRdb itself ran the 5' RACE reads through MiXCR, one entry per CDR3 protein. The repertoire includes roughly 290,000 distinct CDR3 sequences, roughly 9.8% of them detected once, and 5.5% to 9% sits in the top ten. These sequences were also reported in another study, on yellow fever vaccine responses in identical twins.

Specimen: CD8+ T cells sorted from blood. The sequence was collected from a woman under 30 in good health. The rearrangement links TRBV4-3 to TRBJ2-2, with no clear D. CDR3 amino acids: CASTGQRYTGELFF. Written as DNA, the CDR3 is TGCGCCAGCACTGGGCAGCGATACACCGGGGAGCTGTTTTTT.